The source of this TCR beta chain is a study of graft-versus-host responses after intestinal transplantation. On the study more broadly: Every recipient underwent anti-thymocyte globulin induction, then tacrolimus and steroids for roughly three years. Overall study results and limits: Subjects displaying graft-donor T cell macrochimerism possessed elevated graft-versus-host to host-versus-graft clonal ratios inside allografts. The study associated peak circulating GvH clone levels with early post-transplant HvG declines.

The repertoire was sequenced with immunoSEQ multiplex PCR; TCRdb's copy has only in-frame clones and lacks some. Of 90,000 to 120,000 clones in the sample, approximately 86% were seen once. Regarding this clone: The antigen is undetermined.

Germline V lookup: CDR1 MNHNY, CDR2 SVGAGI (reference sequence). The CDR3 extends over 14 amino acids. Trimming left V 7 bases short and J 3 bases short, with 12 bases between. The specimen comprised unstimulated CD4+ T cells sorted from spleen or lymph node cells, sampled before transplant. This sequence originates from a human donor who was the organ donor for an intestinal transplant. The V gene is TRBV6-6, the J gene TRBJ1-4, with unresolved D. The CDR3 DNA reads TGTGCCAGCACTCGGGCAGGAGCTAATGAAAAACTGTTTTTT. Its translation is CASTRAGANEKLFF.